This TCR beta chain came from a study of memory CD4+ T cells and cytomegalovirus serostatus. Original handling: After removing out-of-frame reads, approximately 2.2 million distinct TCRbeta sequences remained. Profiled with immunoSEQ multiplex PCR; TCRdb holds only in-frame clones, not every one. That table furnishes V, J and clone size, whereas the DNA furnished D and trimming. The sample has 45,000 to 65,000 clones, around 83% seen once. The sort gate was single viable CD3+CD4+CD8-CD45RO+ cells for memory CD4+ T cells. Total CD4+ T cells were enriched by CD4 positive selection. CDR1 MDHEN and CDR2 SYDVKM come from the germline V gene. The CDR3 sequence is 14 residues long. The germline V and J ends were trimmed by 5 bases and 7 bases, with 15 bases remaining between them. Study-wide results and caveats: Each of approximately 73 CMV-associated TCRbeta sequences occurred in one to five individuals.

As to this clone: Its antigen is still unknown.

The TCR sequence derives from an adult in good health and CMV-seropositive. The chain uses TRBV28 and TRBJ1-5, with D perhaps matching TRBD1 (6 bases). The sequencing sample was made of memory CD4+ T cells from blood. The CDR3 spells CASSNSRGRQPQHF. The CDR3 coding sequence is TGTGCCAGCAGTAACTCCAGGGGCCGGCAGCCCCAGCATTTT.